The T cell receptor (beta chain) under discussion was sequenced for a study of OX40 agonist ivuxolimab in advanced cancers. Study-wide context: Three individuals attained partial responses, comprising one hepatocellular carcinoma case and two cutaneous melanoma cases.

Findings and limits, study-wide: Clonal expansion from baseline to week 6 occurred in both CD4+ and CD8+ T cells.

This CDR3 is built from 15 residues. V was clipped by 4 bases and J by 3 bases, with 12 bases between them. Looked up from germline, CDR1 is LNHDA and CDR2 is SQIVND (reference sequence). Repertoires were generated with immunoSEQ multiplex PCR, while TCRdb's copy carries only in-frame clones and drops some. The repertoire holds about 46,000 clones, with 70% to 90% as singletons. Excluded were patients having autoimmune disease history or systemic immunosuppression. Sampling of blood occurred at baseline, cycle 4 day 1, and cycle 7 day 1. Notes on this clone: The antigen is not known.

The gene calls are TRBV19 and TRBJ2-2; D may be TRBD1 (6 bases). Sequences were derived from CD4+ or CD8+ T cells sorted from blood, sampled in a trial of the OX40 agonist ivuxolimab. The clonotype comes from an adult with an advanced solid tumor such as melanoma, head and neck, liver or kidney cancer. Here the CDR3 reads CASSKSQGYTGELFF. CDR3 nucleotide sequence: TGTGCCAGTAGTAAGAGTCAGGGGTACACCGGGGAGCTGTTTTTT.